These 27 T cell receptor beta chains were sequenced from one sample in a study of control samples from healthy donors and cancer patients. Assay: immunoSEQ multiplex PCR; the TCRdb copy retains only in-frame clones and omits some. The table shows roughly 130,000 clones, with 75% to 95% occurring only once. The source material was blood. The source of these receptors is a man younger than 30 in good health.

CDR3 DNA: TGTGCCACCAGTGGGGGCGGGGGGAATAACAATGAGCAGTTCTTC. Translating it yields CATSGGGGNNNEQFF. The V and J genes are TRBV24-1 and TRBJ2-1; TRBD2 aligns across 8 bases. CDR3 length: 15 amino acids. V lost 5 bases and J lost 5; bases outside the gene matches: 7. Germline CDR1 KGHDR, CDR2 SFDVKD.

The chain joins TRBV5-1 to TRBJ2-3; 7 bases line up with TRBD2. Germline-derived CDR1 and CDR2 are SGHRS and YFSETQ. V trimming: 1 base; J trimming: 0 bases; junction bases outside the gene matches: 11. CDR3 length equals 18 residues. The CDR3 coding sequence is TGCGCCAGCAGCTTGATCCCCGCGGGGGTTGTTAGCACAGATACGCAGTATTTT. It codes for CASSLIPAGVVSTDTQYF.

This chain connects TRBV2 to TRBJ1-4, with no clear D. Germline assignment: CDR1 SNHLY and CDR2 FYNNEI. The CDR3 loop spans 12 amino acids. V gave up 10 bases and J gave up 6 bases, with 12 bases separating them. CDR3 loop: CATRGVDEKLFF. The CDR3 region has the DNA TGTGCCACGCGGGGAGTAGATGAAAAACTGTTTTTT.

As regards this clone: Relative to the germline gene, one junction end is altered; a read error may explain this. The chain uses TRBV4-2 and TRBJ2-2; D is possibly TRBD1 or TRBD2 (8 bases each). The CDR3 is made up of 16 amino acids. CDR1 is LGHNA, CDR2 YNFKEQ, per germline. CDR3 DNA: TGTGCCAGCAGCCTGACTAGCGACCACTTTACAGGGGGGCTGTTTTTT. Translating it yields CASSLTSDHFTGGLFF.

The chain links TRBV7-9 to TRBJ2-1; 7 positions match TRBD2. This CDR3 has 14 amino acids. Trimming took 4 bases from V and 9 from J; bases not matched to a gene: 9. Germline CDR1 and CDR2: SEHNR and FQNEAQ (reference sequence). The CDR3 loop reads CASSSFSGRGEQFF. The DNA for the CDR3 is TGTGCCAGCAGCTCATTTAGCGGGCGGGGTGAGCAGTTCTTC. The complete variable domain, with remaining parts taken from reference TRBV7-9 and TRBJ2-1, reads DTGVSQNPRHKITKRGQNVTFRCDPISEHNRLYWYRQTLGQGPEFLTYFQNEAQLEKSRLLSDRFSAERPKGSFSTLEIQRTEQGDSAMYLCASSSFSGRGEQFFGPGTRLTVL.

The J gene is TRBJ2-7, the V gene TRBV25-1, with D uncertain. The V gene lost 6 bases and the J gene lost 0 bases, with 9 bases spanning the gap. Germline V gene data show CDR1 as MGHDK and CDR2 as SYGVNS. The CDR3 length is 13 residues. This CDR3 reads CASSRTDSYEQYF. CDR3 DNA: TGTGCCAGCAGCCGGACGGACTCCTACGAGCAGTACTTC.

The CDR3 protein is CASSLAGGRYSNQPQHF. The DNA for the CDR3 is TGTGCCAGCAGCTTGGCCGGCGGCAGGTATAGCAATCAGCCCCAGCATTTT. The chain uses TRBV5-6 and TRBJ1-5; D is unresolved. This CDR3 comprises 17 residues. Looked up from germline, CDR1 is SGHDT and CDR2 is YYEEEE. V was pared by 0 bases and J by 0 bases, with 13 bases between.

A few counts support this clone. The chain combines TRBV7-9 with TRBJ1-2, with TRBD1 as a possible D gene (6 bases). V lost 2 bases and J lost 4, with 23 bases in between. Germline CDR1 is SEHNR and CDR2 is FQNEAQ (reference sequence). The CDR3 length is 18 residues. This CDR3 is CASSLIRDIVRERYGYTF. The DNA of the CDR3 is TGTGCCAGCAGCTTAATCCGGGACATCGTACGAGAGCGCTATGGCTACACCTTC.

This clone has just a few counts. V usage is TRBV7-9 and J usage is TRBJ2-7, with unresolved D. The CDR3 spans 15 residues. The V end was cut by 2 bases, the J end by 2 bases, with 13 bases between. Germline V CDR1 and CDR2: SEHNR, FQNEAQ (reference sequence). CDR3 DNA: TGTGCCAGCAGCTTAACCAGCTCACAACCCTACGAGCAGTACTTC. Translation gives CASSLTSSQPYEQYF.

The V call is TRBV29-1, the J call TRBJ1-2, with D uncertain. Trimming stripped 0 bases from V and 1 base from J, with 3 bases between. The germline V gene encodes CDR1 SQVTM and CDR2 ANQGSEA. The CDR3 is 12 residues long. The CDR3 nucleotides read TGCAGCGTTGAAGATATTAACTATGGCTACACCTTC. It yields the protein CSVEDINYGYTF. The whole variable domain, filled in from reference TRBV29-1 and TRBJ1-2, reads SAVISQKPSRDICQRGTSLTIQCQVDSQVTMMFWYRQQPGQSLTLIATANQGSEATYESGFVIDKFPISRPNLTFSTLTVSNMSPEDSSIYLCSVEDINYGYTFGSGTRLTVV.

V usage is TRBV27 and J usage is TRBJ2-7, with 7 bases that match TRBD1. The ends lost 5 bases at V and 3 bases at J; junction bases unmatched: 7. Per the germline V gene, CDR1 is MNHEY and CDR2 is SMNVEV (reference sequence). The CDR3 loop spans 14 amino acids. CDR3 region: CASSRRQGFYEQYF. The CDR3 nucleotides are TGTGCCAGCAGTCGTAGACAGGGCTTCTACGAGCAGTACTTC.

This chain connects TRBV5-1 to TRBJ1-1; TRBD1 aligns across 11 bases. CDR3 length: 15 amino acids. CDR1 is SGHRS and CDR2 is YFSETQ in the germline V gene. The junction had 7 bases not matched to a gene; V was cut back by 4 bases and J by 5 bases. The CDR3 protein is CASSVRTGGETEAFF. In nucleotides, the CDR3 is TGCGCCAGCAGCGTCCGGACAGGGGGCGAGACTGAAGCTTTCTTT.

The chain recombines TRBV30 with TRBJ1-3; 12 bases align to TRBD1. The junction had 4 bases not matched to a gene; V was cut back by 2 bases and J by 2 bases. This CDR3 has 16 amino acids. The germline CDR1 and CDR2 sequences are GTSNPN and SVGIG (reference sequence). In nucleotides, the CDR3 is TGTGCCTGGAGTCCGGGACAGGGGGCTGCTGGAAACACCATATATTTT. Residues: CAWSPGQGAAGNTIYF.

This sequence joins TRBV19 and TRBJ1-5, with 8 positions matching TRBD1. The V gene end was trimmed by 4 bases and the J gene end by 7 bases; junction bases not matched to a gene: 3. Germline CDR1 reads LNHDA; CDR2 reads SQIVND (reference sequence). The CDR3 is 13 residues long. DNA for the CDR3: TGTGCCAGTAGTACACAGGGGGAGCAGCCCCAGCATTTT. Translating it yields CASSTQGEQPQHF.

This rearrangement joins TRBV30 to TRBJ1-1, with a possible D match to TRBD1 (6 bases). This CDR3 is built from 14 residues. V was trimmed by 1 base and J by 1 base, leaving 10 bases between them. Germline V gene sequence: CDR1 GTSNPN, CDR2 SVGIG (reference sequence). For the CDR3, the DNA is TGTGCCTGGAGTGACGGGACAACGAACACTGAAGCTTTCTTT. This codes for CAWSDGTTNTEAFF.

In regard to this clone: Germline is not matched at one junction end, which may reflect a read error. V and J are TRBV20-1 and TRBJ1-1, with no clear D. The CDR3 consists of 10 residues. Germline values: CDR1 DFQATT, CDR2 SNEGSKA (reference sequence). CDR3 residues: CSAMRDEAFF. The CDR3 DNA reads TGCAGCGCTATGCGGGATGAAGCTTTCTTT.

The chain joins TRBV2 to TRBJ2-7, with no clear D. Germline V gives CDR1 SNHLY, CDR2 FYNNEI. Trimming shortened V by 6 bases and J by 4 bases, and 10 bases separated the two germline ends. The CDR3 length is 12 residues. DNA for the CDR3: TGTGCCAGCAGCCCCGGGCGGTACGAGCAGTACTTC. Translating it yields CASSPGRYEQYF.

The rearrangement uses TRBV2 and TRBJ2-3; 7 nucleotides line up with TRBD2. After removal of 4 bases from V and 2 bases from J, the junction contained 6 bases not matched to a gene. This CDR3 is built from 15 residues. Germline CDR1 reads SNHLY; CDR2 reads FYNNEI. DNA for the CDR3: TGTGCCAGCAGTGCCGGACTAGGGGCCACAGATACGCAGTATTTT. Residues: CASSAGLGATDTQYF.

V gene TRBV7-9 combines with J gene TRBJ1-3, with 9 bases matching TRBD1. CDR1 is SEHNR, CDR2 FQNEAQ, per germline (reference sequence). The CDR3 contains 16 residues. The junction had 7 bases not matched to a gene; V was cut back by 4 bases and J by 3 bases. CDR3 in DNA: TGTGCCAGCAGCTCGACCGGACAGGGGCTTGGAAACACCATATATTTT. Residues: CASSSTGQGLGNTIYF.

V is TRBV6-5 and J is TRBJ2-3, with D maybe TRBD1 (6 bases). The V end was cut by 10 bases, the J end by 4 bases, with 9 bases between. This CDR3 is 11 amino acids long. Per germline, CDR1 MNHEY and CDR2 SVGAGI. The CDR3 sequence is CATRQADTQYF. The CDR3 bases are TGTGCCACCCGACAGGCAGATACGCAGTATTTT.

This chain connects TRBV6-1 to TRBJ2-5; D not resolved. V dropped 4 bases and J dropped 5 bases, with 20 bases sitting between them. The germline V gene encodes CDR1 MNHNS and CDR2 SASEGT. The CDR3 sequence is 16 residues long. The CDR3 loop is CASSGRAPRQRETQYF. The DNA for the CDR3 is TGTGCCAGCAGTGGACGGGCCCCTCGCCAGAGGGAGACCCAGTACTTC.

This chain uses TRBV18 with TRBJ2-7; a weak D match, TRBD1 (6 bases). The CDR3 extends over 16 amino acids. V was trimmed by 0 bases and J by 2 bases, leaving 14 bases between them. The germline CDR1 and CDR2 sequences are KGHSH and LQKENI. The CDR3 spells CASSPPQGLWAYEQYF. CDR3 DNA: TGTGCCAGCTCACCACCCCAGGGGTTGTGGGCCTACGAGCAGTACTTC.

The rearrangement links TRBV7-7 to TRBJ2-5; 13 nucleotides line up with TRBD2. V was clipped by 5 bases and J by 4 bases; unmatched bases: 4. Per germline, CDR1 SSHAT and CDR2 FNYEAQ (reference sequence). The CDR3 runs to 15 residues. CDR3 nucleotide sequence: TGTGCCAGCAGCCCCAGACTAGCGGGGGGAGAGACCCAGTACTTC. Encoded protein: CASSPRLAGGETQYF.

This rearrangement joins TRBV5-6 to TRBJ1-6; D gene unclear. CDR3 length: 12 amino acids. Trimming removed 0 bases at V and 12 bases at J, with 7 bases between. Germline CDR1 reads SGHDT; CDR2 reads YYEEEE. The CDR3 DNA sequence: TGTGCCAGCAGCTTGGAGTTGGGACCCCTCCACTTT. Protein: CASSLELGPLHF.

CDR3 amino acids: CASSDRTGDNEQFF. CDR3 coding DNA: TGCGCCAGCAGCGATCGGACAGGGGACAATGAGCAGTTCTTC. The chain links TRBV10-1 to TRBJ2-1; 9 positions agree with TRBD1. The CDR3 length is 14 residues. V lost 6 bases to trimming and J lost 5 bases; unmatched junction nucleotides: 5. CDR1 WNHNN and CDR2 SYGVQD come from the germline V gene (reference sequence).

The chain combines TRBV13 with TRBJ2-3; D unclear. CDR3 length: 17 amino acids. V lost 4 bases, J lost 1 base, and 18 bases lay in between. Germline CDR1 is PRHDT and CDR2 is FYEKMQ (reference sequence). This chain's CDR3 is CASSSTWAFRGTDTQYF. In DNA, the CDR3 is TGTGCCAGCAGCTCCACCTGGGCCTTCCGGGGCACAGATACGCAGTATTTT.

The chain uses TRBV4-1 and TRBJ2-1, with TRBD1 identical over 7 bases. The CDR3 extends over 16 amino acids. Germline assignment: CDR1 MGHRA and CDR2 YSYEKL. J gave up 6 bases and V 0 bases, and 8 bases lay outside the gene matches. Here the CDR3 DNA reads TGCGCCAGCAGCCAAGATCTGACAGGGTTTATCAATGAGCAGTTCTTC. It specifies CASSQDLTGFINEQFF.